Below, 12 T cell receptor beta chains from the same sample are listed, as sequenced in a study of shared T cell receptors in the human thymus. Assay: immunoSEQ multiplex PCR; the TCRdb copy retains only in-frame clones and omits some. The sample has 650,000 to 950,000 clones, 80% to 90% seen once. Separately, the same data were catalogued under a study of human thymus T cells.

The specimen was thymocytes. Receptors originate from a girl in the first two years of life with a congenital heart defect.

The chain recombines TRBV2 with TRBJ1-1; the D is unclear. V lost 5 bases and J 5 bases, leaving 15 bases between the germline ends. The CDR3 is 14 amino acids. Germline loops: CDR1 SNHLY, CDR2 FYNNEI. For the CDR3, the DNA is TGTGCCAGCAGTCAACTACCTTTTTGGACTGAAGCTTTCTTT. This translates into CASSQLPFWTEAFF.

The V call is TRBV19, the J call TRBJ2-1; D may be TRBD1 (5 bases). The germline V gene has CDR1 LNHDA and CDR2 SQIVND (reference sequence). The length of the CDR3 is 14 residues. V lost 2 bases and J lost 3, with 8 bases in between. The DNA for the CDR3 is TGTGCCAGTAGTATAACGACAGACTACAATGAGCAGTTCTTC. It translates to CASSITTDYNEQFF. The whole variable domain, remainder taken from reference TRBV19 and TRBJ2-1, is DGGITQSPKYLFRKEGQNVTLSCEQNLNHDAMYWYRQDPGQGLRLIYYSQIVNDFQKGDIAEGYSVSREKKESFPLTVTSAQKNPTAFYLCASSITTDYNEQFFGPGTRLTVL.

This chain joins TRBV7-9 and TRBJ1-4; D is perhaps TRBD1 (6 bases). V shed 4 bases and J shed 1 base, with 16 bases lying between them. CDR3 length equals 17 residues. The germline gives CDR1 SEHNR, CDR2 FQNEAQ (reference sequence). CDR3 sequence: CASSSPTGLETNEKLFF. The CDR3, as DNA: TGTGCCAGCAGCTCTCCCACAGGGTTGGAAACTAATGAAAAACTGTTTTTT.

The chain uses TRBV6-1 and TRBJ1-2; D is unclear. Germline V gene lookup returns CDR1 MNHNS and CDR2 SASEGT. Trimming took 4 bases from V and 9 from J, leaving 12 bases between them. This CDR3 is built from 12 residues. CDR3 sequence reads: CASSGDLHSYTF. The CDR3 DNA sequence: TGTGCCAGCAGTGGCGACTTGCATAGCTACACCTTC.

This clone was found a few times. The chain links TRBV28 to TRBJ1-6, with TRBD1 matching over 11 bases. Trimming cost V 5 bases and J 9 bases; bases outside gene matches: 12. CDR3 length: 17 amino acids. CDR1 is MDHEN, CDR2 SYDVKM, per germline. CDR3 protein: CASSHWTGGDVISPLHF. In DNA, the CDR3 is TGTGCCAGCAGTCACTGGACAGGGGGCGATGTAATTTCACCCCTCCACTTT. The complete variable domain, with remaining parts taken from reference TRBV28 and TRBJ1-6, reads DVKVTQSSRYLVKRTGEKVFLECVQDMDHENMFWYRQDPGLGLRLIYFSYDVKMKEKGDIPEGYSVSREKKERFSLILESASTNQTSMYLCASSHWTGGDVISPLHFGNGTRLTVT.

The chain is built from TRBV5-1 and TRBJ1-3, with 7 bases matching TRBD1. Per germline, CDR1 SGHRS and CDR2 YFSETQ. This CDR3 comprises 15 residues. After removal of 5 bases from V and 4 bases from J, the junction contained 9 bases not matched to a gene. The CDR3 DNA follows: TGCGCCAGCAGATACCGACAGGGAAGGGGAAACACCATATATTTT. It translates to CASRYRQGRGNTIYF.

This chain connects TRBV7-6 to TRBJ1-1; 9 bases are a match to TRBD1. This CDR3 has 16 amino acids. Germline CDR1 reads SGHVS; CDR2 reads FNYEAQ. V was pared by 5 bases and J by 3 bases, with 10 bases of the junction left unmatched. CDR3 sequence (DNA): TGTGCCAGCAGCCCGGCCGGGACAGGGTGGGACACTGAAGCTTTCTTT. It yields the protein CASSPAGTGWDTEAFF.

The V call is TRBV5-5, the J call TRBJ1-1; no clear D. This CDR3 comprises 13 residues. Deletions cut 0 bases from V and 5 bases from J, with 8 bases between. CDR1 SGHKS and CDR2 YYEKEE come from the germline V gene (reference sequence). CDR3 DNA: TGTGCCAGCAGCTTGGAACGGGAAACTGAAGCTTTCTTT. Its translation: CASSLERETEAFF. The entire variable domain, with the rest obtained from reference TRBV5-5 and TRBJ1-1, is as follows: DAGVTQSPTHLIKTRGQQVTLRCSPISGHKSVSWYQQVLGQGPQFIFQYYEKEERGRGNFPDRFSARQFPNYSSELNVNALLLGDSALYLCASSLERETEAFFGQGTRLTVV.

J is TRBJ1-1 and V is TRBV14, with a tentative D call TRBD1 (5 bases). There are 17 residues in the CDR3. Trimming removed 2 bases at V and 3 bases at J, with 19 bases between. The V gene's germline CDR1 is SGHDN and CDR2 FVKESK. Here the CDR3 DNA reads TGTGCCAGCAGCCAACTAAGAAAAATAGGGACTGACACTGAAGCTTTCTTT. Translation: CASSQLRKIGTDTEAFF.

CDR3 coding DNA: TGTGCCAGCAGTCCTCCAATTAGCGGGGGGGCATGGAATGAGCAGTTCTTC. Translating it yields CASSPPISGGAWNEQFF. V usage is TRBV9 and J usage is TRBJ2-1; 11 bases match TRBD2. Per the germline V gene, CDR1 is SGDLS and CDR2 is YYNGEE. V dropped 5 bases and J dropped 7; count of bases not matched to a gene: 14. The CDR3 has 17 amino acids.

CDR3 DNA sequence: TGTGCCATCAGGAGAGACAGGGCCTACGAGCAGTACTTC. Protein sequence: CAIRRDRAYEQYF. V gene TRBV10-3 combines with J gene TRBJ2-7, with 7 bases identical to TRBD1. The CDR3 runs to 13 residues. With V trimmed by 6 bases and J by 2 bases, 4 bases remained unmatched. The germline CDR1 and CDR2 sequences are ENHRY and SYGVKD.

This clone was observed a few times. The CDR3 DNA follows: TGTGCCAGCAGTGAGCACGGCGGACGGGGGAACACCATATATTTT. Protein sequence: CASSEHGGRGNTIYF. This chain uses TRBV6-4 with TRBJ1-3; perhaps TRBD1 as D (5 bases). V was clipped by 3 bases and J by 7 bases, with 16 bases between them. The CDR3 spans 15 residues. Per the germline V gene, CDR1 is MRHNA and CDR2 is SNTAGT.